A single sample gave rise to the 12 T cell receptor beta chains below, sequenced in a study of blood T cell repertoires in COVID-19. TCRdb keeps only in-frame clones here, not all; method: immunoSEQ multiplex PCR. Of over 200,000 clones in the sample, around 86% were seen once. The sequencing input was peripheral blood. Receptor source: a man aged 35-49 years who had recovered from COVID-19.

The V gene is TRBV27, the J gene TRBJ1-5; a possible D gene is TRBD1 (5 bases). Per germline, CDR1 MNHEY and CDR2 SMNVEV (reference sequence). CDR3 length: 13 amino acids. Trimming pared 5 bases from V and 6 bases from J, leaving 11 bases between. CDR3 nucleotide sequence: TGTGCCAGCAGTCTCACAGGCATTCAGCCCCAGCATTTT. Protein: CASSLTGIQPQHF.

This sequence joins TRBV14 and TRBJ2-7; no definite D call. The CDR3 contains 13 residues. Germline CDR1 is SGHDN and CDR2 is FVKESK. Trimming pared 0 bases from V and 10 bases from J, leaving 13 bases between. DNA for the CDR3: TGTGCCAGCAGCCAAGATTCGGTCTACCTACAGTACTTC. Translating it yields CASSQDSVYLQYF.

The chain combines TRBV27 with TRBJ2-7; 9 positions agree with TRBD2. Germline CDR1 reads MNHEY; CDR2 reads SMNVEV (reference sequence). V lost 2 bases to trimming and J lost 4 bases; unmatched junction nucleotides: 0. CDR3 length: 13 amino acids. The DNA for the CDR3 is TGTGCCAGCAGTTTACTAGCGGGGTACGAGCAGTACTTC. Its protein is CASSLLAGYEQYF.

The chain joins TRBV2 to TRBJ2-3, with TRBD2 matching 9 bases. V dropped 5 bases and J dropped 6; count of bases not matched to a gene: 18. CDR1 SNHLY and CDR2 FYNNEI come from the germline V gene. The CDR3 runs 18 residues. CDR3 sequence reads: CASSQNRASGAKQDTQYF. DNA of the CDR3: TGTGCCAGCAGTCAAAACAGGGCTAGCGGGGCAAAACAGGATACGCAGTATTTT.

The V and J genes are TRBV7-2 and TRBJ2-5, with 8 nucleotides matching TRBD1. The CDR3 consists of 16 residues. V dropped 1 base and J dropped 5; count of bases not matched to a gene: 9. The V gene's germline CDR1 is SGHTA and CDR2 FQGNSA. The CDR3 DNA is TGTGCCAGCAGCTTAGTTTTTCAGGGGGCATTGGAGACCCAGTACTTC. As protein: CASSLVFQGALETQYF.

The DNA of the CDR3 is TGTGCCAGCAGACCACTAGCGGGAGTTTTTCTGAATGAGCAGTTCTTC. Its translation is CASRPLAGVFLNEQFF. This sequence joins TRBV7-2 and TRBJ2-1, with 11 bases lining up with TRBD2. The germline CDR1 and CDR2 sequences are SGHTA and FQGNSA. The CDR3 is 16 residues long. The trim removed 6 bases at V and 7 bases at J, leaving 11 bases unmatched.

The chain combines TRBV18 with TRBJ1-1; the D gene is possibly TRBD1 (5 bases). The length of the CDR3 is 15 residues. V lost 1 base to trimming and J lost 1 base, with 10 bases between them. Germline CDR1 is KGHSH and CDR2 is LQKENI. CDR3 DNA: TGTGCCAGCTCACCACTGGCAGGACAGAACACTGAAGCTTTCTTT. Its translation is CASSPLAGQNTEAFF.

The rearrangement uses TRBV19 and TRBJ1-3; TRBD1 matches 7 bases. CDR1 and CDR2 from the germline V gene are LNHDA and SQIVND (reference sequence). The CDR3 runs to 17 residues. J was trimmed by 5 bases and V by 3 bases; bases with no gene match: 13. CDR3 in DNA: TGTGCCAGTAGTATTCTCCCGGACTCGACAGGGCGAAACACCATATATTTT. Protein product: CASSILPDSTGRNTIYF.

This rearrangement joins TRBV7-6 to TRBJ2-7; tentatively, D is TRBD1 (5 bases). With 5 bases removed from V and 2 bases from J, the gap between germline ends came to 16 bases. This CDR3 comprises 15 residues. Germline CDR1 SGHVS, CDR2 FNYEAQ. In DNA, the CDR3 is TGTGCCAGCAGCCCCAGGGTTGAAGGAGCCTACGAGCAGTACTTC. It encodes CASSPRVEGAYEQYF. The complete variable domain, with remaining parts taken from reference TRBV7-6 and TRBJ2-7, reads GAGVSQSPRYKVTKRGQDVALRCDPISGHVSLYWYRQALGQGPEFLTYFNYEAQQDKSGLPNDRFSAERPEGSISTLTIQRTEQRDSAMYRCASSPRVEGAYEQYFGPGTRLTVT.

This chain links TRBV6-2 or TRBV6-3 with TRBJ2-5, with TRBD2 matching over 12 bases. V lost 0 bases and J lost 2; bases outside the gene matches: 13. The germline CDR1 and CDR2 sequences are MNHEY and SVGEGT. The CDR3 is 20 residues long. The CDR3 sequence is CASSYSRWTSGTTSQETQYF. As DNA, the CDR3 is TGTGCCAGCAGTTACTCGAGGTGGACTAGCGGGACTACTTCACAAGAGACCCAGTACTTC.

This chain links TRBV10-3 with TRBJ2-7; TRBD1 agrees at 7 bases. The junction had 6 bases not matched to a gene; V was cut back by 0 bases and J by 4 bases. This CDR3 contains 15 residues. CDR1 is ENHRY, CDR2 SYGVKD, per germline. CDR3 DNA: TGTGCCATCAGTGAGTCAACAGGGGTTCTTTACGAGCAGTACTTC. It specifies CAISESTGVLYEQYF.

This rearrangement joins TRBV7-9 to TRBJ2-1, with 8 bases fitting TRBD1. The CDR3 runs 16 residues. Germline CDR1 reads SEHNR; CDR2 reads FQNEAQ (reference sequence). V trimming: 2 bases; J trimming: 6 bases; junction bases outside the gene matches: 9. CDR3 loop: CASSLTGTGRTNEQFF. In DNA, the CDR3 is TGTGCCAGCAGCTTAACTGGGACAGGTCGAACCAATGAGCAGTTCTTC.